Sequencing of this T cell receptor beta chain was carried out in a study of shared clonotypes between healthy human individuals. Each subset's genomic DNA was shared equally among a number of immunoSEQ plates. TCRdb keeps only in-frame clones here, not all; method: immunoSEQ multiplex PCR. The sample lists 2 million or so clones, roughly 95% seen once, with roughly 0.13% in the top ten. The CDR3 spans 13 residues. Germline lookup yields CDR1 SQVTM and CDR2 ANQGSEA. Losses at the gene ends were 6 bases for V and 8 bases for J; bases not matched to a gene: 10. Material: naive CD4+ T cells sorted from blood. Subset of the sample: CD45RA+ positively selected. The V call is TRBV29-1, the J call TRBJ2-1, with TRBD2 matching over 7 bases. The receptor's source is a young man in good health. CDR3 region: CSVGGLAEYEQFF. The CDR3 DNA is TGCAGCGTCGGCGGGCTAGCGGAATATGAGCAGTTCTTC.